The 28 T cell receptor beta chains listed next were all sequenced from one sample in a study of blood T cell repertoires in COVID-19. The method was immunoSEQ multiplex PCR; TCRdb's version includes in-frame clones alone and lacks a portion of them. The sample consists of 75,000 to 95,000 clones, roughly 80% of them appearing once. The material sequenced was peripheral blood. The receptors derive from a human donor in a cohort sampled during active COVID-19.

The V gene is TRBV11-2, the J gene TRBJ2-2; D is possibly TRBD2 (6 bases). The CDR3 totals 15 residues. The V gene lost 5 bases and the J gene lost 6 bases, with 16 bases spanning the gap. CDR1 is SGHAT, CDR2 FQNNGV, per germline. CDR3 sequence: CASSLNGGVAGELFF. The CDR3 bases are TGTGCCAGCAGCCTAAACGGGGGTGTGGCCGGGGAGCTGTTTTTT.

V is TRBV19 and J is TRBJ2-5; 11 bases fit TRBD1. Per the germline V gene, CDR1 is LNHDA and CDR2 is SQIVND (reference sequence). The CDR3 sequence is 15 residues long. Unmatched junction bases numbered 5, after V lost 5 bases and J lost 3 bases. The CDR3 reads CASSSRTGGKETQYF. CDR3 nucleotide sequence: TGTGCCAGTAGTTCTCGGACAGGGGGCAAAGAGACCCAGTACTTC.

CDR3 in DNA: TGTGCCAGCAGTTTACCCCCTGGGACAGAATCGGAGACCCAGTACTTC. Translating gives CASSLPPGTESETQYF. This chain joins TRBV28 and TRBJ2-5; 7 nucleotides line up with TRBD1. Germline V gene sequence: CDR1 MDHEN, CDR2 SYDVKM. The V segment lost 2 bases and the J segment 5 bases; nucleotides outside the gene matches: 11. This CDR3 is 16 amino acids long.

This chain joins TRBV7-3 and TRBJ2-7; tentative D call: TRBD2 (6 bases). Per the germline V gene, CDR1 is SGHTA and CDR2 is FQGTGA. This CDR3 contains 14 residues. V was trimmed by 5 bases and J by 0 bases, leaving 11 bases between them. DNA of the CDR3: TGTGCCAGCAGCCGGTACGGGAGCTCCTACGAGCAGTACTTC. Encoded protein: CASSRYGSSYEQYF. Variable domain in full (rest from reference TRBV7-3 and TRBJ2-7): GAGVSQTPSNKVTEKGKYVELRCDPISGHTALYWYRQSLGQGPEFLIYFQGTGAADDSGLPNDRFFAVRPEGSVSTLKIQRTERGDSAVYLCASSRYGSSYEQYFGPGTRLTVT.

Concerning this clone: One end of the junction is discordant with germline, which a read error may explain. The genes are TRBV7-9 and TRBJ1-2; no reliable D call. The CDR3 contains 11 residues. Germline V gene sequence: CDR1 SEHNR, CDR2 FQNEAQ (reference sequence). CDR3 DNA: TGTGCCAGCAGCACCAGGTACATCAGCTCCTTC. This encodes CASSTRYISSF.

A word on this clone: This same CDR3 is encoded by further DNA sequences in the sample. This rearrangement joins TRBV5-4 to TRBJ1-3, with a tentative D call TRBD1 (5 bases). Germline CDR1 SGHNT, CDR2 YYREEE (reference sequence). V was trimmed by 0 bases and J by 4 bases, leaving 11 bases between them. The CDR3 length is 15 residues. This chain's CDR3 is CASSLGAGPGNTIYF. The CDR3 DNA sequence: TGTGCCAGCAGCTTGGGGGCGGGACCGGGAAACACCATATATTTT.

The chain joins TRBV3-1 (or the pseudogene TRBV3-2) to TRBJ1-2, with 8 bases matching TRBD1. Unmatched junction bases numbered 7, after V lost 4 bases and J lost 6 bases. CDR1 and CDR2 from the germline V gene are LGHDT and YNNKEL (reference sequence). The CDR3 is 14 amino acids. The CDR3 DNA reads as TGTGCCAGCAGCCCCAGGACAGGGCTCCATGGCTACACCTTC. It translates to CASSPRTGLHGYTF.

CDR3 in amino acids: CASSQGPRTPSFQRAKNIQYF. In nucleotides, the CDR3 is TGCGCCAGCAGCCAAGGTCCCCGGACACCCAGCTTTCAACGGGCCAAAAACATTCAGTACTTC. The V gene is TRBV4-1, the J gene TRBJ2-4; D perhaps matches TRBD1 (5 bases). This CDR3 is 21 amino acids long. Germline V gene lookup returns CDR1 MGHRA and CDR2 YSYEKL. Trimming shortened V by 1 base and J by 1 base, and 26 bases separated the two germline ends.

V is TRBV4-1 and J is TRBJ2-7; D might be TRBD1 (6 bases). Trimming took off 0 bases at V and 0 bases at J, with 9 bases between the two ends. Germline V gene data show CDR1 as MGHRA and CDR2 as YSYEKL. This CDR3 is built from 15 residues. This CDR3 is CASSQETGTSYEQYF. The CDR3 DNA follows: TGCGCCAGCAGCCAAGAAACAGGGACCTCCTACGAGCAGTACTTC.

This chain connects TRBV7-8 to TRBJ2-1; 7 bases match TRBD2. CDR1 SGHVS and CDR2 FQNEAQ come from the germline V gene. After removal of 0 bases from V and 5 bases from J, the junction contained 7 bases not matched to a gene. This CDR3 contains 16 residues. The CDR3 bases are TGTGCCAGCAGCTTAGCCTTTCCGGGGGGAGACAATGAGCAGTTCTTC. It codes for CASSLAFPGGDNEQFF.

The CDR3 coding sequence is TGCGCCAGCACCAGGGGGGATAACACCGGGGAGCTGTTTTTT. This encodes CASTRGDNTGELFF. The chain uses TRBV4-1 and TRBJ2-2; a weak D match, TRBD1 (7 bases). Trimming cost V 7 bases and J 2 bases, with 11 bases left between them. This CDR3 spans 14 amino acids. Germline CDR1 MGHRA, CDR2 YSYEKL.

The J gene is TRBJ1-1, the V gene TRBV2; D perhaps matches TRBD1 (5 bases). Per the germline V gene, CDR1 is SNHLY and CDR2 is FYNNEI. V was shortened by 0 bases and J by 7 bases, with 9 bases between the two germline ends. This CDR3 region has 13 residues. CDR3 nucleotide sequence: TGTGCCAGCAGTGAAGCTCGGCAGGGTGAAGCTTTCTTT. The encoded protein is CASSEARQGEAFF.

The V call is TRBV5-5, the J call TRBJ2-3; D is perhaps TRBD2 (5 bases). This CDR3 has 13 residues. Trimming cost V 2 bases and J 3 bases, with 7 bases left between them. Looked up from germline, CDR1 is SGHKS and CDR2 is YYEKEE (reference sequence). The CDR3 sequence is CASSLRETDTQYF. The CDR3 nucleotides are TGTGCCAGCAGCTTAAGGGAGACAGATACGCAGTATTTT.

The chain joins TRBV7-8 to TRBJ2-7, with TRBD1 matching over 8 bases. The CDR3 loop spans 15 amino acids. The V gene end was trimmed by 1 base and the J gene end by 2 bases; junction bases not matched to a gene: 4. Germline V gene sequence: CDR1 SGHVS, CDR2 FQNEAQ. The CDR3 bases are TGTGCCAGCAGCTTAGTTGGACAGGGCGCCTACGAGCAGTACTTC. Protein sequence: CASSLVGQGAYEQYF.

V usage is TRBV18 and J usage is TRBJ2-1; perhaps TRBD2 as D (5 bases). In germline, CDR1 is KGHSH, CDR2 LQKENI. CDR3 length: 14 amino acids. V was shortened by 0 bases and J by 7 bases, with 10 bases between the two germline ends. The CDR3 DNA is TGTGCCAGCTCACCACCGGAGTGGAGGAATGAGCAGTTCTTC. The encoded protein is CASSPPEWRNEQFF. Using reference TRBV18 and TRBJ2-1 for the parts outside the CDR3, the full variable domain is NAGVMQNPRHLVRRRGQEARLRCSPMKGHSHVYWYRQLPEEGLKFMVYLQKENIIDESGMPKERFSAEFPKEGPSILRIQQVVRGDSAAYFCASSPPEWRNEQFFGPGTRLTVL.

This clone was seen only a few times. The rearrangement joins TRBV5-1 to TRBJ2-1; 8 nucleotides align to TRBD1. Per the germline V gene, CDR1 is SGHRS and CDR2 is YFSETQ. Losses at the gene ends were 9 bases for V and 6 bases for J; bases not matched to a gene: 11. This CDR3 comprises 14 residues. This CDR3 reads CATSTGTGLNEQFF. DNA of the CDR3: TGCGCCACCTCAACCGGGACAGGACTCAATGAGCAGTTCTTC.

The chain employs TRBV20-1 and TRBJ1-2; D is possibly TRBD1 (5 bases). CDR1 and CDR2 from the germline V gene are DFQATT and SNEGSKA (reference sequence). V was shortened by 6 bases and J by 7 bases, with 12 bases between the two germline ends. CDR3 length equals 11 residues. CDR3 nucleotides: TGCAGTGCAGTGGGGCTCGGTGGCTACACCTTC. It yields the protein CSAVGLGGYTF.

The CDR3 loop reads CASALEVQGSFSGANVLTF. The CDR3 DNA sequence: TGTGCTAGTGCCCTTGAGGTACAGGGTTCTTTCTCTGGGGCCAACGTCCTGACTTTC. The chain uses TRBV12-5 and TRBJ2-6; a weak D match, TRBD1 (6 bases). The CDR3 has 19 residues. Germline values: CDR1 LGHNT, CDR2 FRNRAP. Trimming removed 7 bases at V and 0 bases at J, with 22 bases between. The full variable domain, its missing parts supplied by reference TRBV12-5 and TRBJ2-6, is DARVTQTPRHKVTEMGQEVTMRCQPILGHNTVFWYRQTMMQGLELLAYFRNRAPLDDSGMPKDRFSAEMPDATLATLKIQPSEPRDSAVYFCASALEVQGSFSGANVLTFGAGSRLTVL.

This clone was found a few times. The chain joins TRBV30 to TRBJ2-1; possible D gene TRBD2, 6 bases. The CDR3 sequence is 14 residues long. V was cut by 5 bases and J by 9 bases, with 20 bases left in between. Germline CDR1 is GTSNPN and CDR2 is SVGIG (reference sequence). DNA of the CDR3: TGTGCCTGGGCCCCCACCCCTAGCGTCGGTGAGCAGTTCTTC. Its protein is CAWAPTPSVGEQFF.

This chain links TRBV5-5 with TRBJ1-1; D remains unclear. This CDR3 comprises 15 residues. V dropped 0 bases and J dropped 4 bases, with 13 bases sitting between them. Germline CDR1 and CDR2: SGHKS and YYEKEE (reference sequence). The DNA of the CDR3 is TGTGCCAGCAGCTTGGAATCCCCGGGAGTCACTGAAGCTTTCTTT. Its translation is CASSLESPGVTEAFF.

The chain has TRBV3-1 (or the pseudogene TRBV3-2) and TRBJ2-5; D not certain. V was cut by 1 base and J by 13 bases, with 19 bases left in between. The CDR3 is 14 amino acids. Looked up from germline, CDR1 is LGHDT and CDR2 is YNNKEL (reference sequence). This chain's CDR3 is CASSQASDTSQRYF. The CDR3 bases are TGTGCCAGCAGCCAAGCTTCAGACACTTCCCAGAGGTACTTC.

The J gene is TRBJ2-1, the V gene TRBV7-9; D may be TRBD2 (6 bases). Germline-derived CDR1 and CDR2 are SEHNR and FQNEAQ (reference sequence). CDR3 length: 17 amino acids. V was cut by 1 base and J by 4 bases, with 17 bases left in between. CDR3 sequence (DNA): TGTGCCAGCAGCTTAGACGGCCCGCGGGGACGATACAATGAGCAGTTCTTC. This sequence encodes CASSLDGPRGRYNEQFF.

The CDR3 bases are TGTGCCAGCAGTTATTTCGACGGGGGACCGACGGGAAAGCTATGGAACACTGAAGCTTTCTTT. Its protein product is CASSYFDGGPTGKLWNTEAFF. This chain joins TRBV6-2 or TRBV6-3 and TRBJ1-1; perhaps TRBD1 as D (5 bases). This CDR3 has 21 residues. The V gene lost 3 bases and the J gene lost 1 base, with 30 bases spanning the gap. CDR1 is MNHEY and CDR2 is SVGEGT in the germline V gene.

The chain employs TRBV7-3 and TRBJ2-6; a weak D match, TRBD1 (5 bases). The CDR3 has 15 amino acids. V gave up 2 bases and J gave up 4 bases, with 9 bases separating them. The V gene's germline CDR1 is SGHTA and CDR2 FQGTGA. CDR3 nucleotides: TGTGCCAGCAGCTTAGCAGGGAACGGGGCCAACGTCCTGACTTTC. It encodes CASSLAGNGANVLTF.

The genes are TRBV7-9 and TRBJ2-3; D remains ambiguous. Deletions cut 7 bases from V and 5 bases from J, with 13 bases between. This CDR3 spans 13 amino acids. The germline CDR1 and CDR2 sequences are SEHNR and FQNEAQ (reference sequence). CDR3: CASTALEIDTQYF. The CDR3 nucleotides are TGTGCCAGCACTGCCTTAGAAATAGATACGCAGTATTTT.

The chain couples TRBV11-2 to TRBJ2-1; 11 nucleotides align to TRBD1. The germline gives CDR1 SGHAT, CDR2 FQNNGV. The CDR3 totals 14 residues. V dropped 6 bases and J dropped 7; count of bases not matched to a gene: 5. CDR3 DNA: TGTGCCAGCAGTTCGGACAGGGGGCTTAATGAGCAGTTCTTC. Translated, it gives CASSSDRGLNEQFF.

This chain links TRBV19 with TRBJ2-7; perhaps TRBD2 as D (5 bases). Germline V CDR1 and CDR2: LNHDA, SQIVND (reference sequence). The CDR3 sequence is 13 residues long. V was cut by 4 bases and J by 13 bases, with 20 bases left in between. In DNA form, the CDR3 reads TGTGCCAGTAGTAATGGGCAGGAGACTACAACTTACTTC. This codes for CASSNGQETTTYF.

The chain recombines TRBV19 with TRBJ1-2; D possibly corresponds to TRBD1 (5 bases). Germline V gene data show CDR1 as LNHDA and CDR2 as SQIVND (reference sequence). This CDR3 has 14 residues. V lost 3 bases to trimming and J lost 4 bases, with 12 bases between them. In DNA, the CDR3 is TGTGCCAGTAGTATTCGGCAGGGATTCTATGGCTACACCTTC. Translation: CASSIRQGFYGYTF.